Reported below is one T cell receptor (beta chain). What it binds is not known. The sample comes from a study of graft-versus-host responses after intestinal transplantation. About the study: Uniformly, recipients were administered anti-thymocyte globulin induction with subsequent tacrolimus and steroids for approximately 3 years.

Data came from immunoSEQ multiplex PCR; TCRdb stores just in-frame clones and leaves some out. This sample has about 120,000 clones, with about 93% found just once. The germline V and J ends were trimmed by 5 bases and 2 bases, with 16 bases remaining between them. The length of the CDR3 is 16 residues. The germline gives CDR1 MDHEN, CDR2 SYDVKM. Study-wide points: There were GvH clones found in recipient marrow, and some of them appeared first in ileum or blood. Clonal ratios of graft-versus-host to host-versus-graft in allografts were high for patients exhibiting graft-donor T cell macrochimerism. Peak GvH clone levels in circulation were associated with early post-transplant HvG declines.

The sequence was collected from a human donor who received an intestinal transplant. The source material was unstimulated CD4+ T cells sorted from spleen or lymph node cells, sampled before intestinal transplant. The chain uses TRBV28 and TRBJ1-5, with D uncertain. The CDR3 spells CASSPRDLKGNQPQHF. Written as DNA, the CDR3 is TGTGCCAGCAGTCCTCGAGATCTCAAGGGCAATCAGCCCCAGCATTTT.